This T cell receptor (beta chain) originates from a study of identifying expanded T cells in peripheral blood (dated 2019 in TCRdb). Describing the broader study: Technical replicates were generated by sequencing separate aliquots of the same genomic DNA pool, with four replicates compared pairwise.

TCRbeta CDR3 regions were profiled with the immunoSEQ Assay using bias-controlled multiplex PCR amplification of genomic DNA. In the source study's methods: The absolute abundance of each unique TCRbeta CDR3 region was quantified after sequences were collapsed and filtered. Differential abundance was tested with two models: a binomial (Fisher-equivalent) model and a beta-binomial model that adds time-dependent variance fitted from healthy donors. Clones with fewer than 5 combined templates were removed, and differential abundance was called for clones with a Benjamini-Hochberg FDR below 0.01. Beta-binomial variance was modeled as a function of total template count across the two samples using the form v = (b*log(k)+a)^2. The table was pulled from immuneACCESS by TCRdb, which kept in-frame rearrangements only. Such tables lose some clones; where checked, under half of the loss comes from unresolved V genes, and the rest has no known cause. The DNA was the basis for D and trimming; V, J and clone size are from that table. The sample table lists 120,000 or so clones, 84% of them with a count of one. The ten largest clones add up to over 3% of the sample.

What the research found in general, with its limitations: Both the number of clones called differentially abundant and the false-positive rate were significantly reduced by the beta-binomial model across all healthy-donor time intervals. The authors expected that over much longer intervals, such as months to years, biological variance in healthy repertoires might increase even further. The binomial model flagged around 1.3 differentially abundant clones between technical replicates, compared with approximately 16 over approximately two weeks and 19 over roughly 4 weeks. In all healthy donors, the variance in clone template counts between samples taken approximately 15 days apart rose significantly as total template count increased.

As regards this clone: Its antigen is unknown. It has no much larger one-base neighbor in the sample; base qualities were not kept.

No immune events, such as infections, were documented for the healthy donors during the collection period. Time-dependent variance in a beta-binomial model of T-cell clone differential abundance was calibrated using healthy-donor blood repertoires as a training cohort. The training cohort included around 10 healthy donors, of whom 3 were female and 7 were male. On average the donors were around 39 years old, and their ages spanned roughly 25 to 65 years. Whole blood was collected from each healthy donor at three time points spaced roughly two weeks apart and obtained from a commercial supplier. For immunosequencing, genomic DNA was extracted from unsorted whole blood. From its cysteine to its phenylalanine, the CDR3 spans 20 amino acids. The retained sequence is limited to the CDR3, 60 bases, with the frame set at the first base. At the junction V is shortened by 4 bases and J by 3 bases; bases outside the gene matches: 18. In the germline V gene, CDR1 corresponds to WSHSY and CDR2 to SAAADI.

Source material: blood. The TCR originated in a person aged 18 to 70 in good health. This receptor chain uses TRBV10-2 and TRBJ2-2, with 9 junctional bases fitting TRBD1. The CDR3 reads as follows: CASSGRDGQGNLRYTGELFF. The bases are TGCGCCAGCAGTGGACGAGACGGACAGGGGAATTTGCGGTACACCGGGGAGCTGTTTTTT.